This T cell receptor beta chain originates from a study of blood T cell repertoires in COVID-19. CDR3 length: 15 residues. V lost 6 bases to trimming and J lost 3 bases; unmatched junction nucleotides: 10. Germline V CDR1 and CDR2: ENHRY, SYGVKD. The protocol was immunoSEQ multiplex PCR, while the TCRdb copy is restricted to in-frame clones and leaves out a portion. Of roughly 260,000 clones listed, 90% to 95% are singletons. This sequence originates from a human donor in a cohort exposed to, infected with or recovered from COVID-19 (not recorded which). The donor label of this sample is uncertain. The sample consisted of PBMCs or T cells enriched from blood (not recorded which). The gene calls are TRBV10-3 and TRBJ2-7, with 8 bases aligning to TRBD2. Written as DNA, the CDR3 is TGTGCCATCAGCCCGGGGGGCGGGGGGTACTACGAGCAGTACTTC. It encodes CAISPGGGGYYEQYF.